These 13 T cell receptor beta chains share one sample of origin, sequenced in a study of blood T cell repertoires in COVID-19. Profiling relied on immunoSEQ multiplex PCR, and the TCRdb table lists in-frame clones only, not all of them. The table records 100,000 to 150,000 clones, around 85% of them present only once. Sequenced input: peripheral blood. The receptor set was obtained from a man younger than 40 with COVID-19, enrolled during active disease.

The V call is TRBV7-2, the J call TRBJ2-5; D is perhaps TRBD2 (6 bases). CDR3 size: 15 residues. Trimming shortened V by 5 bases and J by 1 base, and 14 bases separated the two germline ends. The germline V gene encodes CDR1 SGHTA and CDR2 FQGNSA. CDR3: CASSPVWGVQETQYF. The CDR3 nucleotides read TGTGCCAGCAGCCCGGTGTGGGGGGTCCAAGAGACCCAGTACTTC.

The rearrangement links TRBV2 to TRBJ2-7, with D possibly being TRBD2 (5 bases). The CDR3 consists of 15 residues. Per the germline V gene, CDR1 is SNHLY and CDR2 is FYNNEI. The ends were cut back, 6 bases at V and 1 base at J, with 16 bases in the middle. The DNA for the CDR3 is TGTGCCAGCAGCCCTCCGGGATCCCTTTCCTACGAGCAGTACTTC. Amino acids: CASSPPGSLSYEQYF.

Only a few counts were recorded for this clone. This chain connects TRBV11-2 to TRBJ2-1; TRBD2 matches at 8 bases. Trimming at V came to 5 bases and at J to 9 bases, leaving 6 bases not matched to a gene. The CDR3 length is 13 residues. The germline V gene encodes CDR1 SGHAT and CDR2 FQNNGV. CDR3 sequence (DNA): TGTGCCAGCAGCCTCGGGGGGGGGTCTGAGCAGTTCTTC. Protein product: CASSLGGGSEQFF.

The genes are TRBV5-1 and TRBJ2-7, with 11 bases that match TRBD1. The CDR3 has 14 residues. The ends lost 4 bases at V and 6 bases at J; junction bases unmatched: 6. Germline values: CDR1 SGHRS, CDR2 YFSETQ. DNA for the CDR3: TGCGCCAGCAGCACGGGACAGGGGGACGGCGAGCAGTACTTC. This encodes CASSTGQGDGEQYF.

Only a few counts were recorded for this clone. V and J are TRBV6-1 and TRBJ2-3, with a tentative D call TRBD2 (5 bases). CDR3 size: 16 residues. Trimming removed 2 bases at V and 0 bases at J, with 12 bases between. Looked up from germline, CDR1 is MNHNS and CDR2 is SASEGT. CDR3 bases: TGTGCCAGCAGTGAACCTCCGGGGTATAGCACAGATACGCAGTATTTT. This translates into CASSEPPGYSTDTQYF.

The chain joins TRBV30 to TRBJ2-1; TRBD1 matches 11 bases. In germline, CDR1 is GTSNPN, CDR2 SVGIG (reference sequence). This CDR3 is built from 15 residues. V trimming: 3 bases; J trimming: 5 bases; junction bases outside the gene matches: 6. The CDR3 sequence: CAWSPGTGGNNEQFF. The CDR3 DNA is TGTGCCTGGAGCCCGGGGACAGGGGGGAACAATGAGCAGTTCTTC.

The rearrangement joins TRBV19 to TRBJ2-3, with 7 bases matching TRBD2. This CDR3 region has 14 residues. The germline gives CDR1 LNHDA, CDR2 SQIVND (reference sequence). Losses at the gene ends were 9 bases for V and 2 bases for J; bases not matched to a gene: 8. For the CDR3, the DNA is TGTGCCAGCAACCGGGACTACAACACAGATACGCAGTATTTT. Translation: CASNRDYNTDTQYF. Based on the CDR3 plus reference TRBV19 and TRBJ2-3, the full variable domain is DGGITQSPKYLFRKEGQNVTLSCEQNLNHDAMYWYRQDPGQGLRLIYYSQIVNDFQKGDIAEGYSVSREKKESFPLTVTSAQKNPTAFYLCASNRDYNTDTQYFGPGTRLTVL.

The rearrangement uses TRBV28 and TRBJ2-2; 7 nucleotides line up with TRBD2. Germline-derived CDR1 and CDR2 are MDHEN and SYDVKM. J lost 1 base, V lost 6 bases, and 17 bases had no gene match. CDR3 size: 19 residues. The CDR3 nucleotides are TGTGCCAGCAGCCAATTACGGACTGTGGGGGGGAGGAACACCGGGGAGCTGTTTTTT. This gives the protein CASSQLRTVGGRNTGELFF.

The chain has TRBV5-1 and TRBJ1-3, with D perhaps matching TRBD1 (6 bases). Germline V lookup: CDR1 SGHRS, CDR2 YFSETQ. Trimming took 4 bases from V and 0 from J, leaving 11 bases between them. The CDR3 runs 15 residues. In DNA, the CDR3 is TGCGCCAGCAGCCCTAGGACAGACTCTGGAAACACCATATATTTT. It specifies CASSPRTDSGNTIYF.

The chain employs TRBV11-3 and TRBJ2-3; the D gene is possibly TRBD1 (6 bases). The CDR3 sequence is 17 residues long. CDR1 and CDR2 (germline): SGHNT, YENEEA. V dropped 5 bases and J dropped 0 bases, with 18 bases sitting between them. For the CDR3, the DNA is TGTGCCAGCAGCCCGCGACAGGAGGACACTAGCACAGATACGCAGTATTTT. This encodes CASSPRQEDTSTDTQYF. Full variable domain (remainder filled in from reference TRBV11-3 and TRBJ2-3): EAGVVQSPRYKIIEKKQPVAFWCNPISGHNTLYWYLQNLGQGPELLIRYENEEAVDDSQLPKDRFSAERLKGVDSTLKIQPAELGDSAVYLCASSPRQEDTSTDTQYFGPGTRLTVL.

This clone was seen only a few times. This CDR3 is CASSQGTSGGADTQYF. The CDR3, as DNA: TGTGCCAGCAGCCAAGGGACTAGCGGGGGGGCAGATACGCAGTATTTT. This chain connects TRBV4-2 to TRBJ2-3; TRBD2 agrees at 15 bases. With V trimmed by 1 base and J by 4 bases, 0 bases remained unmatched. This CDR3 has 16 residues. Per germline, CDR1 LGHNA and CDR2 YNFKEQ.

This clone appeared a few times. The chain carries TRBV9 and TRBJ2-2, with 14 bases identical to TRBD2. This CDR3 region has 15 residues. In germline, CDR1 is SGDLS, CDR2 YYNGEE. Trimming took 2 bases from V and 6 from J; bases not matched to a gene: 0. The CDR3 bases are TGTGCCAGCAGCGTGACTAGCGGGAGGGCCGGGGAGCTGTTTTTT. As protein: CASSVTSGRAGELFF.

The CDR3 coding sequence is TGTGCCAGCAAGGTCCCGGGGATGAACACTGAAGCTTTCTTT. It specifies CASKVPGMNTEAFF. The rearrangement links TRBV28 to TRBJ1-1; D uncertain. Germline V gene lookup returns CDR1 MDHEN and CDR2 SYDVKM. V lost 7 bases and J 0 bases, leaving 12 bases between the germline ends. The CDR3 runs 14 residues.